This entry lists 25 T cell receptor beta chains sequenced from one sample in a study of blood T cells in healthy people across ages. It was with a sample-barcoded 5' primer and a J-beta primer mix that a second PCR of about 6 to 12 cycles was run. One entry per CDR3 protein results from TCRdb running MiXCR on the 5' RACE reads. The profile shows about 800,000 distinct CDR3 sequences, more than 20% of them singletons. These records were also assigned to another study, of T cells of mothers and their children.

The sequenced sample was blood. These receptors came from a boy younger than 18 in good health.

The V and J genes are TRBV11-2 and TRBJ2-3, with D uncertain. Trimming pared 5 bases from V and 4 bases from J, leaving 7 bases between. The CDR3 contains 12 residues. Germline V CDR1 and CDR2: SGHAT, FQNNGV. The CDR3 is CASSPSADTQYF. The CDR3, as DNA: TGTGCCAGCAGCCCCTCAGCAGATACGCAGTATTTT.

There are many counts of this clonotype. The chain joins TRBV6-5 to TRBJ1-3; D gene ambiguous. The length of the CDR3 is 15 residues. Trimming cost V 0 bases and J 1 base, with 7 bases left between them. The germline V gene encodes CDR1 MNHEY and CDR2 SVGAGI. CDR3 protein: CASSYSGSSGNTIYF. The CDR3 coding sequence is TGTGCCAGCAGTTACTCAGGGTCGTCTGGAAACACCATATATTTT.

This clonotype was picked up a small number of times. The V call is TRBV29-1, the J call TRBJ1-2; D perhaps matches TRBD1 (6 bases). The CDR3 sequence is 13 residues long. Germline V lookup: CDR1 SQVTM, CDR2 ANQGSEA. Trimming stripped 6 bases from V and 2 bases from J, with 13 bases between. The CDR3 DNA sequence: TGCAGCGTCGTAAGACAGGAGAACTATGGCTACACCTTC. Its translation: CSVVRQENYGYTF.

This clonotype was picked up a small number of times. The chain links TRBV28 to TRBJ1-6, with unresolved D. The germline gives CDR1 MDHEN, CDR2 SYDVKM. Trimming removed 3 bases at V and 7 bases at J, with 10 bases between. The CDR3 is made up of 14 amino acids. In DNA form, the CDR3 reads TGTGCCAGCAGTTTTCCCAGCAAAAATTCACCCCTCCACTTT. Translating gives CASSFPSKNSPLHF. Complete variable domain (other parts from reference TRBV28 and TRBJ1-6): DVKVTQSSRYLVKRTGEKVFLECVQDMDHENMFWYRQDPGLGLRLIYFSYDVKMKEKGDIPEGYSVSREKKERFSLILESASTNQTSMYLCASSFPSKNSPLHFGNGTRLTVT.

The table lists this clonotype with a few counts. The genes are TRBV28 and TRBJ2-1, with D tentatively TRBD1 (6 bases). Between the trimmed V and J ends, which lost 2 bases and 9 bases, there was a span of 20 bases. The CDR3 runs 16 residues. CDR1 is MDHEN, CDR2 SYDVKM, per germline. The DNA of the CDR3 is TGTGCCAGCAGTTTACCTCCAGGGGAAGGTGACAGTGAGCAGTTCTTC. Encoded protein: CASSLPPGEGDSEQFF. The full variable domain, its missing parts supplied by reference TRBV28 and TRBJ2-1, is DVKVTQSSRYLVKRTGEKVFLECVQDMDHENMFWYRQDPGLGLRLIYFSYDVKMKEKGDIPEGYSVSREKKERFSLILESASTNQTSMYLCASSLPPGEGDSEQFFGPGTRLTVL.

This clonotype was recorded a few times. This rearrangement joins TRBV10-3 to TRBJ2-7; 10 nucleotides line up with TRBD1. CDR1 and CDR2 from the germline V gene are ENHRY and SYGVKD. This CDR3 is built from 15 residues. V was clipped by 8 bases and J by 3 bases; unmatched bases: 10. For the CDR3, the DNA is TGTGCCATCCACGCCCCCGGGACAGGGGACTACGAGCAGTACTTC. This sequence encodes CAIHAPGTGDYEQYF.

This clonotype was observed a few times. The V and J genes are TRBV4-3 and TRBJ2-1; a weak D match, TRBD2 (6 bases). The CDR3 loop spans 15 amino acids. Trimming shortened V by 0 bases and J by 3 bases, and 9 bases separated the two germline ends. Per the germline V gene, CDR1 is LGHNA and CDR2 is YSLEER. The CDR3 nucleotides are TGCGCCAGCAGCCAAGATCTGACTAGCTACAATGAGCAGTTCTTC. Protein sequence: CASSQDLTSYNEQFF.

A few counts support this clonotype. The chain uses TRBV5-1 and TRBJ2-5; no clear D. Per the germline V gene, CDR1 is SGHRS and CDR2 is YFSETQ. The V end lost 0 bases, the J end lost 5 bases, and 14 bases lay between the germline ends. CDR3 length: 15 residues. CDR3 bases: TGCGCCAGCAGCTTGGGTTTCCGCGGTAGGGAGACCCAGTACTTC. Its translation is CASSLGFRGRETQYF.

The rearrangement joins TRBV9 to TRBJ2-7; 7 positions agree with TRBD1. This CDR3 comprises 15 residues. Unmatched junction bases numbered 5, after V lost 0 bases and J lost 2 bases. From germline, CDR1 is SGDLS and CDR2 YYNGEE. CDR3 coding DNA: TGTGCCAGCAGCGTAGCTCGCGACAGGGCCTACGAGCAGTACTTC. Amino acids: CASSVARDRAYEQYF.

The chain joins TRBV5-1 to TRBJ1-2; D uncertain. V was pared by 6 bases and J by 0 bases, with 15 bases between. The CDR3 has 15 residues. CDR1 SGHRS and CDR2 YFSETQ come from the germline V gene. CDR3 region: CASKPLGSANYGYTF. CDR3 DNA: TGCGCCAGCAAGCCTTTGGGGTCAGCTAACTATGGCTACACCTTC.

The chain uses TRBV19 and TRBJ2-5; 8 bases are shared with TRBD2. The J call may not be correct, given that the DNA end is closer to TRBJ2-1. Germline V gene sequence: CDR1 LNHDA, CDR2 SQIVND (reference sequence). The CDR3 runs 12 residues. The CDR3 is CASSNLAGPQFF. The CDR3 DNA sequence: TGTGCCAGTAGTAACTTAGCGGGGCCCCAGTTCTTC.

The rearrangement uses TRBV4-3 and TRBJ1-1; D gene unclear. The CDR3 spans 15 residues. Trimming cost V 0 bases and J 0 bases, with 8 bases left between them. Germline CDR1 and CDR2: LGHNA and YSLEER. For the CDR3, the DNA is TGCGCCAGCAGCCAAGATGGAACAATGAACACTGAAGCTTTCTTT. It translates to CASSQDGTMNTEAFF.

J is TRBJ1-5 and V is TRBV29-1; the D gene is possibly TRBD1 (5 bases). This CDR3 spans 12 amino acids. V was shortened by 7 bases and J by 3 bases, with 10 bases between the two germline ends. From germline, CDR1 is SQVTM and CDR2 ANQGSEA. CDR3 coding DNA: TGCAGCGCCGGGGGGATCAATCAGCCCCAGCATTTT. Protein sequence: CSAGGINQPQHF.

V gene TRBV13 combines with J gene TRBJ2-5; D may correspond to TRBD1 or TRBD2 (6 bases each). Germline CDR1 is PRHDT and CDR2 is FYEKMQ (reference sequence). V gave up 0 bases and J gave up 3 bases, with 11 bases separating them. The CDR3 consists of 15 residues. The CDR3 coding sequence is TGTGCCAGCAGCTTAGGGGGGGGCTTGGAAGAGACCCAGTACTTC. This sequence encodes CASSLGGGLEETQYF.

This chain joins TRBV2 and TRBJ2-7; 8 bases fit TRBD1. After removal of 7 bases from V and 5 bases from J, the junction contained 16 bases not matched to a gene. CDR1 is SNHLY, CDR2 FYNNEI, per germline. The CDR3 covers 16 residues. CDR3 in amino acids: CASNPSGGASQDEQYF. The CDR3 nucleotides read TGTGCCAGCAACCCTTCAGGGGGCGCGAGTCAGGACGAGCAGTACTTC. Supplemented by reference TRBV2 and TRBJ2-7, the full variable domain reads EPEVTQTPSHQVTQMGQEVILRCVPISNHLYFYWYRQILGQKVEFLVSFYNNEISEKSEIFDDQFSVERPDGSNFTLKIRSTKLEDSAMYFCASNPSGGASQDEQYFGPGTRLTVT.

The chain uses TRBV18 and TRBJ2-1; unclear D gene. With 3 bases removed from V and 1 base from J, the gap between germline ends came to 19 bases. In germline, CDR1 is KGHSH, CDR2 LQKENI. The CDR3 loop spans 18 amino acids. CDR3 DNA sequence: TGTGCCAGCTCACCTCAGGTCCCCCCGGACCTATCCTACAATGAGCAGTTCTTC. This translates into CASSPQVPPDLSYNEQFF.

The chain links TRBV4-3 to TRBJ1-4; TRBD1 is a possible D gene (5 bases). Trimming stripped 3 bases from V and 8 bases from J, with 16 bases between. The germline V gene has CDR1 LGHNA and CDR2 YSLEER. There are 15 residues in the CDR3. The DNA of the CDR3 is TGCGCCAGCAGCCAGGTGTGGGACTGGGGCGAAAAACTGTTTTTT. Translated, it gives CASSQVWDWGEKLFF.

This clonotype was seen a few times. The chain recombines TRBV6-2 or TRBV6-3 with TRBJ2-5; 9 bases fit TRBD2. This CDR3 spans 14 amino acids. J was trimmed by 5 bases and V by 4 bases; bases with no gene match: 5. The germline V gene has CDR1 MNHEY and CDR2 SVGEGT. The CDR3: CASSWSGGSETQYF. The CDR3 DNA follows: TGTGCCAGCAGTTGGAGCGGGGGGTCGGAGACCCAGTACTTC.

This clonotype has only a few counts. V gene TRBV27 combines with J gene TRBJ1-2; D gene uncertain. Trimming left V 2 bases short and J 0 bases short, with 7 bases between. The CDR3 is made up of 14 amino acids. CDR1 is MNHEY, CDR2 SMNVEV, per germline (reference sequence). CDR3 nucleotides: TGTGCCAGCAGTTTAAGGTCCACTAACTATGGCTACACCTTC. Translation gives CASSLRSTNYGYTF.

Here the CDR3 reads CASSNPRSNTQYF. The CDR3 DNA follows: TGTGCCAGCAGCAATCCCAGGTCGAATACGCAGTATTTT. The gene calls are TRBV21-1 and TRBJ2-3. TRBV21-1 is a pseudogene. This CDR3 is built from 13 residues.

This chain links TRBV6-2 or TRBV6-3 with TRBJ2-5, with TRBD2 identical over 7 bases. The CDR3 consists of 16 residues. The J segment lost 5 bases and the V segment lost 0 bases, leaving 9 bases of the junction unmatched. The germline V gene encodes CDR1 MNHEY and CDR2 SVGEGT. The CDR3 DNA follows: TGTGCCAGCAGTTACTCAGCCAGCGGGGCCTTGGAGACCCAGTACTTC. Protein product: CASSYSASGALETQYF.

This chain links TRBV12-3 or TRBV12-4 with TRBJ1-3; D gene uncertain. V was shortened by 4 bases and J by 0 bases, with 10 bases between the two germline ends. This CDR3 is 15 amino acids long. The CDR3: CASSWAGGSGNTIYF. The CDR3 DNA reads TGTGCCAGCAGTTGGGCCGGCGGCTCTGGAAACACCATATATTTT.

This chain joins TRBV30 and TRBJ1-6; 9 nucleotides agree with TRBD1. Trimming took 5 bases from V and 4 from J; bases not matched to a gene: 6. CDR1 GTSNPN and CDR2 SVGIG come from the germline V gene (reference sequence). This CDR3 spans 15 amino acids. The CDR3 DNA reads as TGTGCCTGGGGTGGGGACAGGGTGTATAATTCACCCCTCCACTTT. As protein: CAWGGDRVYNSPLHF.

This clonotype was counted a few times. The chain links TRBV30 to TRBJ2-4; 7 bases agree with TRBD2. Looked up from germline, CDR1 is GTSNPN and CDR2 is SVGIG (reference sequence). This CDR3 spans 16 amino acids. Unmatched junction bases numbered 10, after V lost 2 bases and J lost 3 bases. In nucleotides, the CDR3 is TGTGCCTGGAGTCCCCACGGGGGGTTCGGCAAAAACATTCAGTACTTC. Translated: CAWSPHGGFGKNIQYF.

The chain employs TRBV28 and TRBJ1-5; D unresolved. The CDR3 has 12 amino acids. Trimming cost V 3 bases and J 7 bases, with 7 bases left between them. Germline V CDR1 and CDR2: MDHEN, SYDVKM. The chain's CDR3 is CASSFNIQPQHF. The CDR3 nucleotides are TGTGCCAGCAGTTTTAATATACAGCCCCAGCATTTT.